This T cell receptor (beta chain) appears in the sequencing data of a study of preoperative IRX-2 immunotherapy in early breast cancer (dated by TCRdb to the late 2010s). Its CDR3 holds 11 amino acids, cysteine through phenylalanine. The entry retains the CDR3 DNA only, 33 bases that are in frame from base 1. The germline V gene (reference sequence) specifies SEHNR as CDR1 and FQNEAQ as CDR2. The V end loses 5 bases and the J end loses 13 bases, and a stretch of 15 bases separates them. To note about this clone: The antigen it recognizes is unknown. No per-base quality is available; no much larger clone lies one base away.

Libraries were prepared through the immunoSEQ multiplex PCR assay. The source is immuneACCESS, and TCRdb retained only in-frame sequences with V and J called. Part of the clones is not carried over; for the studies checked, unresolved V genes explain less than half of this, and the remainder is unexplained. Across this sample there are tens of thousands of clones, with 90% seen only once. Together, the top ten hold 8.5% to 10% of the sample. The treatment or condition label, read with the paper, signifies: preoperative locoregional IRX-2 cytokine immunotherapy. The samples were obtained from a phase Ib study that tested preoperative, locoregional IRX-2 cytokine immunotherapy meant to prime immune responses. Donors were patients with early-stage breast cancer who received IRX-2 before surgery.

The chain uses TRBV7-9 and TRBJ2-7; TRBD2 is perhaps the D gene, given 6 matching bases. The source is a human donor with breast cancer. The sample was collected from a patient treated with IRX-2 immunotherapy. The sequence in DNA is TGTGCCAGCAGCGCCGCCGGGACTCGATACTTC. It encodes CASSAAGTRYF. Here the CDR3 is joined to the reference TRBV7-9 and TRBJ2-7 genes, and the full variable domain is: DTGVSQNPRHKITKRGQNVTFRCDPISEHNRLYWYRQTLGQGPEFLTYFQNEAQLEKSRLLSDRFSAERPKGSFSTLEIQRTEQGDSAMYLCASSAAGTRYFGPGTRLTVT.